This TCR beta chain was sequenced during a study of T cell clonality in common variable immunodeficiency (dated by TCRdb to the mid-2010s). Overall study results and their limits: Even though DNA input was the same, control samples had an average of around 82,000 unique sequences each, compared with some 32,000 in CVID samples. CVID subjects shared fewer TCRbeta clones with each other than healthy controls did (p < 0.0001). Patient heterogeneity within the CVID cohort put limits on correlating repertoire features with clinical complications. TCRbeta clonality was higher in CVID subjects than in healthy controls (t-test p = 0.018), and the increase was most characteristic of about a third of subjects. According to the authors, figuring out what caused the increased clonality in CVID would require sequencing the repertoires of T cell subpopulations. Fewer deletions and N-nucleotide insertions were reportedly observed in CVID TCRbeta sequences, and highly modified clones with 13 or more V deletions were reportedly absent from CVID TCRbeta sequences.

Standard criteria, namely reduction of serum IgG, IgA and/or IgM below the normal range together with specific antibody deficiency, were applied for the diagnosis of CVID. There were under 50 subjects in the CVID group (around 15 female and around 30 male), ranging in age from 9 to 64 years, with a mean age of 40. Most CVID patients and most healthy controls were of Caucasian heritage. At the time of study participation, every CVID subject had been on replacement immunoglobulin therapy for at least one year. When blood was collected, none of the CVID subjects were ill or on immunomodulatory or immunosuppressive medication. From each donor, roughly 4.5 to 8 ml of heparinized peripheral whole blood was collected. Genomic DNA from adults with common variable immune deficiency (CVID) and from healthy adult controls was used to sequence TCRbeta CDR3 repertoires. Diluted blood was density-centrifuged over Hypaque 1077 or Ficoll-Paque to isolate peripheral blood mononuclear cells. Genomic DNA was obtained from unsorted mononuclear cells using either Qiagen column purification or a centrifugation-based method.

CVID samples and control samples contributed equivalent amounts of genomic DNA as sequencing input. For every sample, a 60 bp segment covering the rearranged TCRbeta CDR3 region was amplified and then sequenced. TCRbeta amplification used the immunoSEQ assay, a bias-corrected multiplex PCR with high-throughput sequencing. The original methods were these. Each unique nucleotide sequence was treated as a clone and annotated with V, D and J genes, copy number and frequency. Sequences were labeled productive if in frame, and non-productive if out of frame or containing stop codons. Clonality was calculated from Shannon's entropy as previously described. Mean CDR3 Kyte-Doolittle hydropathy was derived from the predicted amino acid sequences of productive clones. Using the R hclust function, scaled V gene usage was clustered hierarchically with Manhattan distance and complete linkage. Sharing of clones by CDR3 amino acid sequence was evaluated through resampling of 12 repertoires per group over 100 rounds. Repertoires were searched for approximately 70 published EBV-specific and a few hundred published CMV-specific TCRbeta sequences. A couple of CVID samples yielding fewer than 10,000 sequences were excluded from analysis, leaving more than 35 CVID repertoires. The table comes from immuneACCESS by way of TCRdb, which keeps in-frame sequences with V and J called. Part of the clones is missing from these tables; in studies checked, under half for an unresolved V gene and the rest for unknown reasons. V, J and clone size reflect that table, while D and trimming were determined from the DNA. The data for this sample show approximately 17,000 clones, each detected more than once. The ten largest clones add up to about 14% of the sample.

Including cysteine and phenylalanine, the CDR3 has 11 amino acids. The DNA shown is the part of the CDR3 that was read: 24 bases, in frame from base 1. V gives up 4 bases and J gives up 1 base, and the segment between their germline ends measures 4 bases. The germline V gene (reference sequence) gives CDR1 as DFQATT and CDR2 as SNEGSKA. This clone was observed a handful of times. Its antigen remains unidentified. Sequencing ends 3 residues short of the CDR3 end; the germline J gene provides the rest. The chain employs TRBV20-1 and TRBJ1-1; the D gene cannot be resolved reliably. Sequencing was done on a sample of peripheral blood mononuclear cells. This receptor was taken from a human donor with common variable immunodeficiency. The sequenced part of the CDR3 DNA is TGCAGTGCTAAGGCGAACACTGAA. The translation is CSAKANTE. The full CDR3 protein reads CSAKANTEAFF.